This TCR beta chain was found in a study of human thymus T cells. The CDR3 runs 14 residues. The V end was cut by 2 bases, the J end by 5 bases, with 10 bases between. Germline CDR1 MNHNS, CDR2 SASEGT. The data were produced by immunoSEQ multiplex PCR, yet TCRdb's version contains in-frame clones alone and is incomplete. The profile shows tens of thousands of clones, approximately 95% of them singletons. This TCR derives from a girl in the first two years of life with a congenital heart defect but otherwise immunologically healthy. Sequenced material: blood. This chain uses TRBV6-1 with TRBJ2-1; D not resolved. CDR3 bases: TGTGCCAGCAGTGAAATCCTACTGAACAATGAGCAGTTCTTC. Encoded protein: CASSEILLNNEQFF.